This T cell receptor (beta chain) was obtained from a study of OX40 agonist ivuxolimab in advanced cancers. Study results and limitations: Clonal expansion from baseline to week 6 occurred in both CD4+ and CD8+ T cells.

The protocol was immunoSEQ multiplex PCR, while the TCRdb copy is restricted to in-frame clones and leaves out a portion. The sample includes tens of thousands of clones, approximately 81% of them seen just once. The CDR3 contains 14 residues. Trimming stripped 4 bases from V and 7 bases from J, with 14 bases between. Germline CDR1 and CDR2: LNHNV and YYDKDF (reference sequence). On this clone: Its specificity is unknown.

The rearrangement uses TRBV15 and TRBJ2-4; D is ambiguous. The specimen comprised CD4+ or CD8+ T cells sorted from blood, sampled in a trial of the OX40 agonist ivuxolimab. The sequence derives from an adult with an advanced solid tumor such as melanoma, head and neck, liver or kidney cancer. The CDR3 is CATSTDGRVNIQYF. DNA of the CDR3: TGTGCCACCAGCACTGACGGCCGGGTCAACATTCAGTACTTC.